The 2 T cell receptor delta chains presented below share a single source sample, sequenced in a study of gamma-delta T cells after stem cell transplantation (dated by TCRdb to the mid-2010s). Library preparation used RT-PCR. Sequenced on an Illumina MiSeq. The public reads were reprocessed by TCRdb using CATT, and rows of matching DNA were later combined. The sample has 1,500 to 2,000 delta-chain clones on record, approximately 4.4% of them singletons. The ten most abundant clones make up around 13% of the sample. Sequencing was carried out using gamma-delta T cells. These receptors were taken from a human donor. It is not recorded whose cells these are; they may come from a transplant donor.

This clone was detected only a few times. At one boundary the junction diverges from the germline segment, which might be a read error. The same CDR3 arises from other DNA sequences in this sample as well. Here the CDR3 reads CACDHVLGDTLYTDKLIF. The CDR3 DNA reads TGTGCCTGTGACCATGTACTGGGGGATACCCTGTACACCGATAAGCTCATCTTT. The J gene is TRDJ1, the V gene TRDV2; TRDD3 aligns across 12 bases. Per germline, CDR1 GEAIGNYY and CDR2 EKD. The CDR3 runs 18 residues.

In this sample, this clone is large. The chain is built from TRDV2 and TRDJ1; D might be TRDD3 (6 bases). Trimming removed 0 bases from V and 0 bases from J, with 16 bases in between. The CDR3 loop spans 17 amino acids. Germline V CDR1 and CDR2: GEAIGNYY, EKD. The CDR3 DNA reads as TGTGCCTGTGACACCCTCCAGCCAGGGATAGACACCGATAAACTCATCTTT. This encodes CACDTLQPGIDTDKLIF.